This T cell receptor beta chain emerged from a study of metastatic and nonmetastatic thyroid tumors (dated by TCRdb to 2020 to 2021). Study-wide context: Repertoires from peripheral blood and from tumor or nodule tissue samples of malignant and benign thyroid patients were compared. Results and caveats for the whole study, not just this receptor: TCR beta diversity was reported as significantly higher in malignant tumors than in benign nodules, in both blood and tumor samples.

For this clone: The antigen it recognizes is unknown. No much larger clonotype is one base removed from it; base qualities were not supplied.

No patient had received any treatment before thyroid surgery. Patient clinical samples collected from about 2011 to 2019 were retrospectively analysed using T-cell receptor beta sequencing. Libraries were prepared through PCR. Sequenced using an Illumina HiSeq 4000. High-throughput sequencing was used to profile the TCR beta-chain CDR3 region of every patient. The authors processed their data as follows. A classifier to discriminate distant-metastatic papillary thyroid cancer patients was built from CDR3 differences across clinicopathological groups. Repertoire diversity was assessed with the Shannon index, and tumor-blood repertoire similarity with the Morisita-Horn index. The public sequencing data were trimmed at Q25 with fastp and processed into clonotypes with MiXCR by TCRdb, which kept only in-frame beta chains. Here the V and J calls rest on TCRdb's processing, not on the authors' analysis. Here the sample has thousands of clones; around 15% occur a single time. More than 5% of the sample is in the top ten clones.

Including the terminal cysteine and phenylalanine, the CDR3 comprises 14 residues. Only the CDR3 DNA is retained, 42 bases long and in frame from the first base. From a lookup of the germline V gene (reference sequence), CDR1 and CDR2 are LNHNV and YYDKDF. V and J are truncated by 0 bases and 7 bases respectively, leaving an intervening sequence of 12 bases. The sample was blood. Recombination linked TRBV15 to TRBJ1-1; the D gene identity is not certain. The receptor's source is a female donor with papillary thyroid cancer or a benign thyroid nodule (not recorded which). Some clones in this sample may be carry-over from other donors' samples. The CDR3 sequence is CATSRDSRANEAFF. The nucleotide sequence reads as follows: TGTGCCACCAGCAGAGATTCCCGCGCAAATGAAGCTTTCTTT.